This T cell receptor beta chain was sequenced during a study of T cell changes during pregnancy in multiple sclerosis. The germline V gene has CDR1 SGHTA and CDR2 FQGTGA. The CDR3 contains 15 residues. Trimming left V 1 base short and J 0 bases short, with 10 bases between. TCRdb's copy holds only in-frame clones and misses some; the assay was immunoSEQ multiplex PCR. The sample carries about 100,000 clones, roughly 92% recorded once. V gene TRBV7-3 combines with J gene TRBJ2-7; D may be TRBD2 (6 bases). The starting material was peripheral blood, obtained in the second trimester of pregnancy. This receptor was taken from a female donor with multiple sclerosis, enrolled in a pregnancy study. CDR3: CASSLIGGSSYEQYF. In nucleotides, the CDR3 is TGTGCCAGCAGCTTAATCGGGGGAAGCTCCTACGAGCAGTACTTC.